This T cell receptor beta chain comes out of a study of blood T cell repertoires in COVID-19. Study in general: Samples of COVID-19 (acute and convalescent) were obtained from the United States, Italy and Spain. In each case, the material was cDNA or gDNA derived from T cells, B-cell-depleted T cells, or PBMCs.

Original methodology: Reference gene primer amplification in the assay estimated nucleated cell counts. The repertoire was sequenced with immunoSEQ multiplex PCR; TCRdb's copy has only in-frame clones and lacks some. That table is the source of V, J and clone size, and D and trimming were worked out from the DNA. The table has about 140,000 clones, roughly four fifths seen once. The receptor was derived from a woman at least 80 years old with active or convalescent COVID-19. Sequencing was performed on peripheral blood.

For the CDR3, the DNA is TGTGCCAGCAGTTTAGCGCCAGGGGCGCCCCAGCATTTT. Encoded protein: CASSLAPGAPQHF. V usage is TRBV12-3 or TRBV12-4 and J usage is TRBJ1-5; D possibly corresponds to TRBD1 (6 bases). CDR3 length: 13 residues. Trimming cost V 0 bases and J 9 bases, with 9 bases left between them.